Detailed here is one TCR beta chain. Authors' data handling: It was from reference gene primer amplification that nucleated cell counts were estimated. Profiling relied on immunoSEQ multiplex PCR, and the TCRdb table lists in-frame clones only, not all of them. The V and J calls and clone size are taken from that table; D and trimming were inferred from the DNA. The table includes over 300,000 clones, 65% to 85% detected once. The record originates from a study of blood T cell repertoires in COVID-19. For the study at large: Both acute and convalescent COVID-19 samples were obtained from the United States, Italy and Spain. The analysed material was cDNA or gDNA that came from T cells, B-cell-depleted T cells, or PBMCs.

Sequenced sample: peripheral blood. This TCR derives from a woman in her fifties or sixties with acute or convalescent COVID-19.

CDR3 amino acids: CASSGQSMANEKLFF. The CDR3 DNA sequence: TGTGCCAGCAGCGGCCAGTCCATGGCTAATGAAAAACTGTTTTTT. V and J are TRBV9 and TRBJ1-4, with D unresolved. The germline CDR1 and CDR2 sequences are SGDLS and YYNGEE. V gave up 3 bases and J gave up 3 bases, with 12 bases separating them. The CDR3 is 15 amino acids.